Each of the 20 T cell receptor beta chains below was sequenced from the same sample in a study of blood T cells in healthy people across ages (dated by TCRdb to between 2014 and 2017). Library preparation employed 5' RACE. The sample was run on an Illumina HiSeq 2500. A second roughly 6 to 12 cycle PCR used a sample-barcoded 5' primer and a J-beta primer mix. TCRdb passed the public sequencing reads through fastp at Q25 and MiXCR, retaining productive beta sequences. One record per CDR3 amino acid sequence lists the most common genes and DNA. Here the sample has fewer than 2,000,000 distinct CDR3 sequences; around 36% occur a single time. The ten top clones hold around 11% of the sample. The sample consisted of blood. These TCRs come from a woman aged 25 to 45 in good health.

This clonotype occurred a few times. The chain employs TRBV27 and TRBJ2-2; tentatively, D is TRBD1 (6 bases). CDR3 length: 15 residues. Trimming left V 5 bases short and J 3 bases short, with 13 bases between. Per the germline V gene, CDR1 is MNHEY and CDR2 is SMNVEV (reference sequence). The CDR3 loop is CASSPRQAYTGELFF. The CDR3 DNA is TGTGCCAGCAGTCCCCGACAGGCGTACACCGGGGAGCTGTTTTTT.

The gene calls are TRBV30 and TRBJ1-6; 7 bases align to TRBD1. CDR1 is GTSNPN and CDR2 is SVGIG in the germline V gene (reference sequence). The ends lost 2 bases at V and 7 bases at J; junction bases unmatched: 2. This CDR3 is 13 amino acids long. The CDR3 coding sequence is TGTGCCTGGAGTCGGGACAGAAATTCACCCCTCCACTTT. The encoded protein is CAWSRDRNSPLHF.

DNA of the CDR3: TGTGCCAGCAGCCAAGATCCGGGACTAGTCTACGAGCAGTACTTC. The encoded protein is CASSQDPGLVYEQYF. V is TRBV3-1 and J is TRBJ2-7, with 8 bases aligning to TRBD2. Germline lookup yields CDR1 LGHDT and CDR2 YNNKEL (reference sequence). CDR3 length: 15 amino acids. J gave up 3 bases and V 0 bases, and 4 bases lay outside the gene matches.

The sample holds one count of this clonotype. The V gene is TRBV5-1, the J gene TRBJ1-6, with D tentatively TRBD1 (6 bases). CDR1 and CDR2 (germline): SGHRS, YFSETQ. Trimming left V 4 bases short and J 7 bases short, with 12 bases between. The CDR3 runs 14 residues. CDR3 bases: TGCGCCAGCAGCCAGGACAGTTTGAATTCACCCCTCCACTTT. As protein: CASSQDSLNSPLHF.

In its sample, this clonotype was seen a few times. This chain links TRBV28 with TRBJ2-7, with D possibly matching TRBD1 (6 bases). Per the germline V gene, CDR1 is MDHEN and CDR2 is SYDVKM. The germline V and J ends were trimmed by 10 bases and 5 bases, with 18 bases remaining between them. The CDR3 length is 13 residues. The CDR3 spells CATTGTLPHEQYF. The CDR3, as DNA: TGTGCCACAACCGGGACACTTCCCCACGAGCAGTACTTC.

The chain recombines TRBV9 with TRBJ2-1, with 10 bases aligning to TRBD1. The length of the CDR3 is 17 residues. V trimming: 0 bases; J trimming: 3 bases; junction bases outside the gene matches: 6. Germline V gene lookup returns CDR1 SGDLS and CDR2 YYNGEE. Written as DNA, the CDR3 is TGTGCCAGCAGCGTAGCGGGACAGGGGCAACTCTACAATGAGCAGTTCTTC. It yields the protein CASSVAGQGQLYNEQFF. Drawing the rest from reference TRBV9 and TRBJ2-1, the complete variable domain is DSGVTQTPKHLITATGQRVTLRCSPRSGDLSVYWYQQSLDQGLQFLIQYYNGEERAKGNILERFSAQQFPDLHSELNLSSLELGDSALYFCASSVAGQGQLYNEQFFGPGTRLTVL.

V and J are TRBV3-1 and TRBJ2-7; 9 bases align to TRBD2. V shed 1 base and J 11 bases; nucleotides not matched to a gene: 6. Germline assignment: CDR1 LGHDT and CDR2 YNNKEL (reference sequence). CDR3 length equals 13 residues. CDR3 in amino acids: CASSQGGPSGEYF. In DNA form, the CDR3 reads TGTGCCAGCAGCCAAGGGGGCCCTAGCGGGGAGTACTTC.

This clonotype was seen a few times. V gene TRBV6-6 combines with J gene TRBJ2-1; 11 bases line up with TRBD1. Germline lookup yields CDR1 MNHNY and CDR2 SVGAGI (reference sequence). After removal of 2 bases from V and 5 bases from J, the junction contained 5 bases not matched to a gene. The length of the CDR3 is 16 residues. For the CDR3, the DNA is TGTGCCAGCAGTTACCTACCGGGACAGGGGGACAATGAGCAGTTCTTC. This encodes CASSYLPGQGDNEQFF.

This chain joins TRBV2 and TRBJ2-7, with D perhaps given as TRBD1 or TRBD2 (5 bases each). Germline V gene lookup returns CDR1 SNHLY and CDR2 FYNNEI. The V end lost 4 bases, the J end lost 1 base, and 17 bases lay between the germline ends. The length of the CDR3 is 16 residues. The CDR3, as DNA: TGTGCCAGCAGTGGGGGGATAGATATAGTTTCCTACGAGCAGTACTTC. Translating gives CASSGGIDIVSYEQYF.

In this sample, this clonotype turned up a few times. The chain uses TRBV5-1 and TRBJ2-7; D is possibly TRBD2 (5 bases). The CDR3 contains 15 residues. Germline V gene sequence: CDR1 SGHRS, CDR2 YFSETQ. V was cut by 1 base and J by 2 bases, with 13 bases left in between. The CDR3 region has the DNA TGCGCCAGCAGCTTGCCCAGCGGATATACCTACGAGCAGTACTTC. Translated, it gives CASSLPSGYTYEQYF.

This clonotype came up once. No DNA is shown, since the ends of the CDR3 on it are uncertain; the CDR3 is the one TCRdb lists. The V and J genes are TRBV20-1 and TRBJ2-2; TRBD2 is the table's D call and was not checked against the DNA. The CDR3 sequence runs 17 residues, both termini included. Germline V gene sequence: CDR1 DFQATT, CDR2 SNEGSKA (reference sequence). CDR3 protein: CSARTLWASGNTGERFF.

This chain connects TRBV29-1 to TRBJ2-2; D may be TRBD1 (6 bases). V was clipped by 8 bases and J by 6 bases, with 28 bases between them. This CDR3 region has 17 residues. Germline V gives CDR1 SQVTM, CDR2 ANQGSEA. The DNA for the CDR3 is TGCAGCATTGTTGGTGGGGAACTAGACAGGCAGCCCGGGGAGCTGTTTTTT. Amino acids: CSIVGGELDRQPGELFF.

This clonotype was found a few times. V usage is TRBV28 and J usage is TRBJ1-2, with TRBD1 identical over 8 bases. CDR1 MDHEN and CDR2 SYDVKM come from the germline V gene. CDR3 length: 12 residues. The V and J ends lost 9 bases and 8 bases, in that order; junction bases with no gene match: 8. CDR3 protein: CASTGQALGYTF. As DNA, the CDR3 is TGTGCCAGTACGGGACAGGCCTTAGGCTACACCTTC.

The chain combines TRBV5-1 with TRBJ1-2, with 8 bases matching TRBD1. The ends lost 4 bases at V and 2 bases at J; junction bases unmatched: 7. The CDR3 has 15 residues. The germline V gene has CDR1 SGHRS and CDR2 YFSETQ. CDR3 DNA sequence: TGCGCCAGCAGCGGCCCGACAGGGGACAACTATGGCTACACCTTC. It specifies CASSGPTGDNYGYTF.

This clonotype showed up many times. The J gene is TRBJ2-1, the V gene TRBV20-1; the D gene is possibly TRBD2 (5 bases). The germline V gene has CDR1 DFQATT and CDR2 SNEGSKA (reference sequence). The CDR3 extends over 14 amino acids. V gave up 3 bases and J gave up 5 bases, with 14 bases separating them. The CDR3 here is CSASPAAGNNEQFF. In nucleotides, the CDR3 is TGCAGTGCTAGTCCGGCGGCGGGCAACAATGAGCAGTTCTTC.

Only a few counts were recorded for this clonotype. The chain joins TRBV6-5 to TRBJ2-1; a weak D match, TRBD2 (5 bases). CDR3 length: 16 amino acids. Between the trimmed V and J ends, which lost 1 base and 0 bases, there was a span of 10 bases. Germline CDR1 is MNHEY and CDR2 is SVGAGI. CDR3 DNA sequence: TGTGCCAGCAGTTACTTTGGGGAGAGCTCCTACAATGAGCAGTTCTTC. Protein sequence: CASSYFGESSYNEQFF.

The chain uses TRBV20-1 and TRBJ2-7; TRBD1 agrees at 8 bases. The length of the CDR3 is 12 residues. The germline CDR1 and CDR2 sequences are DFQATT and SNEGSKA (reference sequence). DNA for the CDR3: TGCAGGGCTGTGGGACAGGTGTACAAGCAGTACTTC. Its protein is CRAVGQVYKQYF.

J is TRBJ2-7 and V is TRBV5-1; D remains unclear. Germline V gives CDR1 SGHRS, CDR2 YFSETQ. CDR3 length equals 14 residues. V dropped 3 bases and J dropped 2 bases, with 12 bases sitting between them. This chain's CDR3 is CASSYRADAYEQYF. DNA for the CDR3: TGCGCCAGCAGCTATCGGGCCGATGCCTACGAGCAGTACTTC.

Concerning this clonotype: Possible read error: a much larger clone is one base away. V gene TRBV27 combines with J gene TRBJ2-1; 9 bases line up with TRBD1. V lost 5 bases to trimming and J lost 2 bases; unmatched junction nucleotides: 4. The CDR3 loop spans 15 amino acids. Germline CDR1 and CDR2: MNHEY and SMNVEV (reference sequence). CDR3 nucleotides: TGTGCCAGCAGTCTCCGGGACAGGGCCTACAATGAGCAGTTCTTC. Translation gives CASSLRDRAYNEQFF.

This clonotype showed up many times. Written as DNA, the CDR3 is TGTGCCAGCAGCTTATGGGACAACAATCAGCCCCAGCATTTT. As protein: CASSLWDNNQPQHF. This sequence joins TRBV7-2 and TRBJ1-5; TRBD1 might be the D (6 bases). The V end lost 2 bases, the J end lost 3 bases, and 8 bases lay between the germline ends. Per the germline V gene, CDR1 is SGHTA and CDR2 is FQGNSA. The CDR3 is 14 amino acids.